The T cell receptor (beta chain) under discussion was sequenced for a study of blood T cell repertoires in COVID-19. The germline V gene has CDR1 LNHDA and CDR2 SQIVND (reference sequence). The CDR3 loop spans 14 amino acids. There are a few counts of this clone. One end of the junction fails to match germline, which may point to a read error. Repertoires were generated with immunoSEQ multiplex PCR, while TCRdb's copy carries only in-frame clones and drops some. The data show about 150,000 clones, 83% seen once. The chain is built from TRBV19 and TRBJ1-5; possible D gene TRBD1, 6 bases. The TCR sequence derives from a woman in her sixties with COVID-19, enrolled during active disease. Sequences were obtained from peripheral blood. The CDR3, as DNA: TGCGCCAGTAGTGGACAGTCCTTCAATCAGCCCCAGCATTTT. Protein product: CASSGQSFNQPQHF. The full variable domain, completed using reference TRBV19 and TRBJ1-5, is DGGITQSPKYLFRKEGQNVTLSCEQNLNHDAMYWYRQDPGQGLRLIYYSQIVNDFQKGDIAEGYSVSREKKESFPLTVTSAQKNPTAFYLCASSGQSFNQPQHFGDGTRLSIL.